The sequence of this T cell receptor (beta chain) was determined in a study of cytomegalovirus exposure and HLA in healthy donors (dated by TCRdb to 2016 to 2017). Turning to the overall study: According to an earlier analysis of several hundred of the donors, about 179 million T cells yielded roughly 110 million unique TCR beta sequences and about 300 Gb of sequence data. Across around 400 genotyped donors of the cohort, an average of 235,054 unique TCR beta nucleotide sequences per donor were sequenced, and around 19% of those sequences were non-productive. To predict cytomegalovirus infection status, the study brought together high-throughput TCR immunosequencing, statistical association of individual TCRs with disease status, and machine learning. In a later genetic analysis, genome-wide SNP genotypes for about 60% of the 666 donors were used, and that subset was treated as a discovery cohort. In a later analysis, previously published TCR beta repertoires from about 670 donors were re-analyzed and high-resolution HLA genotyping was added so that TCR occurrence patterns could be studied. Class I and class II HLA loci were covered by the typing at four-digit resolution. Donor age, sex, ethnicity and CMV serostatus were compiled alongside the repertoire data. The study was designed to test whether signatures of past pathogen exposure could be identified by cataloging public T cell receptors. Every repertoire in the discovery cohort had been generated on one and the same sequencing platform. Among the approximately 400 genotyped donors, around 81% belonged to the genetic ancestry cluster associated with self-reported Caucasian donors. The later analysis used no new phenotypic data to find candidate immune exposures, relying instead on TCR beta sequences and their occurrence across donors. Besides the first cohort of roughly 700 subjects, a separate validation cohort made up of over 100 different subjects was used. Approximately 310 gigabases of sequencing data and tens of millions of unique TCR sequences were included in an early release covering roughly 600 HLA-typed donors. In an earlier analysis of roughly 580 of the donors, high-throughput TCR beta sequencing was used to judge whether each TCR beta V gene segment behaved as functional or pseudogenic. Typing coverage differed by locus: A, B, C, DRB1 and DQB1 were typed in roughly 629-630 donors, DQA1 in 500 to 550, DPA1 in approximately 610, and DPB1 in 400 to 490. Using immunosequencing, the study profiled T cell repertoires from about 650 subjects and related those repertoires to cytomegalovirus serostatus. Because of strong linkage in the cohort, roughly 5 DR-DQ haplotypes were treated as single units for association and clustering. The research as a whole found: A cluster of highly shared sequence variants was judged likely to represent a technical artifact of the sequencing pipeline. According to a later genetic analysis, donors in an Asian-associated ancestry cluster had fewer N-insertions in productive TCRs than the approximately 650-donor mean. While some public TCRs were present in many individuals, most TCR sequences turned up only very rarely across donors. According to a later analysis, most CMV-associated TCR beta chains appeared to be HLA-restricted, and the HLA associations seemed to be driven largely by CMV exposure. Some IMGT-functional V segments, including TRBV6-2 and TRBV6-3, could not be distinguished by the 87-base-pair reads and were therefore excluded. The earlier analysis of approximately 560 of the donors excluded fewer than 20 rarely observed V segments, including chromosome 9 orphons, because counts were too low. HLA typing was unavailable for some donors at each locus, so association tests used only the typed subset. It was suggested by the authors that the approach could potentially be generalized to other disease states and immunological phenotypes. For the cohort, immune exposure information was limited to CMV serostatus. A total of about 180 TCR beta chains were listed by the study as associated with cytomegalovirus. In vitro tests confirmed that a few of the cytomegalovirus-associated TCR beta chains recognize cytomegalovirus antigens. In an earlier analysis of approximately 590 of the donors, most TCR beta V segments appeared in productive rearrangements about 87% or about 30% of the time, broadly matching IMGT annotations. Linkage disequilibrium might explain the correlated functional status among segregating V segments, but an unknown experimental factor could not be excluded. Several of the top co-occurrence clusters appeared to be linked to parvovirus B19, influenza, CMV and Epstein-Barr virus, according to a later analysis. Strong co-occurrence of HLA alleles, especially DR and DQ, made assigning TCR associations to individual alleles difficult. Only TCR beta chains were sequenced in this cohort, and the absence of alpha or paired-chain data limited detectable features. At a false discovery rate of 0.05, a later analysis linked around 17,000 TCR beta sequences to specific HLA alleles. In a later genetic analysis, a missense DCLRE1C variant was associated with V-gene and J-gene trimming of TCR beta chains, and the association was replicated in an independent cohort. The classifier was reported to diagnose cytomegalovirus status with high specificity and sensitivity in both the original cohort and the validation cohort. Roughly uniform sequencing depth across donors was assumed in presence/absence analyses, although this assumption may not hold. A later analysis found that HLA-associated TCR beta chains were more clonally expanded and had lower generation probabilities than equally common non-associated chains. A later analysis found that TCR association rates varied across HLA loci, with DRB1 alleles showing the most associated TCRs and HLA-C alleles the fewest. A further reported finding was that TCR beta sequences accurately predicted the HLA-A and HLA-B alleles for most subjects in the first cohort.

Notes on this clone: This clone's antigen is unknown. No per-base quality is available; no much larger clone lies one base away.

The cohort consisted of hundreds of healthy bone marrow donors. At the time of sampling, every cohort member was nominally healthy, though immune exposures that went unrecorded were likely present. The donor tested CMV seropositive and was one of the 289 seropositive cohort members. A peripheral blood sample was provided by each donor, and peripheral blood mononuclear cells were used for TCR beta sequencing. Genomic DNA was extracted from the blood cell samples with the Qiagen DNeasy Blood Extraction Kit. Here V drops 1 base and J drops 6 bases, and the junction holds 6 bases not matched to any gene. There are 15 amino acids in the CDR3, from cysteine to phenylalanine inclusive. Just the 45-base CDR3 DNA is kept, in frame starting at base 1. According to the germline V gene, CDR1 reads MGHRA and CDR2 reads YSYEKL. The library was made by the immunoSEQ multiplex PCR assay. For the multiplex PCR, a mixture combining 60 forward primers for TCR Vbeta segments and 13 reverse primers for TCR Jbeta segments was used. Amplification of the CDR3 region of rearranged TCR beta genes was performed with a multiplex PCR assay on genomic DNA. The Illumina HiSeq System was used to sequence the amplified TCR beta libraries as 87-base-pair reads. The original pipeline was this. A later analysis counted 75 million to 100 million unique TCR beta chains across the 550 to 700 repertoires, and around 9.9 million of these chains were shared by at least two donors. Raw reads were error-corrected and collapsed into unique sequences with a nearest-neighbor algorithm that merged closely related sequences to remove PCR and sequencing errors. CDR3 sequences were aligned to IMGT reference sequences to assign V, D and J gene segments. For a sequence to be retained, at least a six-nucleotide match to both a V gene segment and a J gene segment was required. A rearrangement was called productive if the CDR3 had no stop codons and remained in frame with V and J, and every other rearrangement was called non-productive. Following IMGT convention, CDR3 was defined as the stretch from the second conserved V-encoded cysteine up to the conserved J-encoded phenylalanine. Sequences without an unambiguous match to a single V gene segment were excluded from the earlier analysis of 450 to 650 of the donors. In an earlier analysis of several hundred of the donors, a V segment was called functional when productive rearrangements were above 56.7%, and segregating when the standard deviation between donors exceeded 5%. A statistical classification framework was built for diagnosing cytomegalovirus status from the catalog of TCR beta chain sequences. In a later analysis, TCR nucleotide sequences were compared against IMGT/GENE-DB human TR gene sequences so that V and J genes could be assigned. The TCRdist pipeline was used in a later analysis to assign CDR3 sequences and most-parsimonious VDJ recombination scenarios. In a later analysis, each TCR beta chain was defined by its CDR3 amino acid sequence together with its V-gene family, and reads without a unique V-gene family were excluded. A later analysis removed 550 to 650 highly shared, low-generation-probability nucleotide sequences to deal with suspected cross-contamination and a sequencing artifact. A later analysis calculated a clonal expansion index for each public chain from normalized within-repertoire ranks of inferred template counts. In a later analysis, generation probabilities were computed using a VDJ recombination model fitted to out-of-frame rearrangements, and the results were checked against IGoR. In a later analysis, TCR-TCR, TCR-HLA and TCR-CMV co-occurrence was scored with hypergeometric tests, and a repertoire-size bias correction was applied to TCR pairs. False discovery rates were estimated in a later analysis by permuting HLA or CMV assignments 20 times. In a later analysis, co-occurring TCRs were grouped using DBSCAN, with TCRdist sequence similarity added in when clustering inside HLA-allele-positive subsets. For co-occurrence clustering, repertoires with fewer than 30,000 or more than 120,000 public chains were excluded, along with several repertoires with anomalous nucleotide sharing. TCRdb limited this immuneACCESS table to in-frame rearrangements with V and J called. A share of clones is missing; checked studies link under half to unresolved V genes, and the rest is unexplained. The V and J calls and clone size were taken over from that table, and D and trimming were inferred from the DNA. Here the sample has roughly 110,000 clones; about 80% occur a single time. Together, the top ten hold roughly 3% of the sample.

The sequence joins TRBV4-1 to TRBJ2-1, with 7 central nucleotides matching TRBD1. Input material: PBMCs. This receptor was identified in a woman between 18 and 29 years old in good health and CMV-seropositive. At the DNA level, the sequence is TGCGCCAGCAGCCAAGTAACTGACAGGGCCAATGAGCAGTTCTTC. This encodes CASSQVTDRANEQFF.